These 24 T cell receptor beta chains originate from one sample sequenced in a study of blood T cell repertoires in COVID-19. This table comes from immunoSEQ multiplex PCR, and its TCRdb copy is limited to in-frame clones, with some not included. The sample yields approximately 90,000 clones, 81% seen once. The sequenced sample was peripheral blood. These receptors came from a man aged 55 to 69 with acute or convalescent COVID-19.

A few counts support this clone. This chain connects TRBV9 to TRBJ2-3; D might be TRBD2 (5 bases). Trimming cost V 2 bases and J 2 bases, with 12 bases left between them. Germline lookup yields CDR1 SGDLS and CDR2 YYNGEE. This CDR3 comprises 15 residues. The CDR3 here is CASSVLRLNTDTQYF. The CDR3 DNA reads TGTGCCAGCAGCGTCCTAAGACTAAACACAGATACGCAGTATTTT.

The J gene is TRBJ2-1, the V gene TRBV6-6, with TRBD2 matching 9 bases. V shed 8 bases, J shed 4 bases, and the junction held 3 bases outside the gene matches. The germline CDR1 and CDR2 sequences are MNHNY and SVGAGI (reference sequence). The CDR3 is 13 amino acids. The DNA for the CDR3 is TGTGCCAGCGGGCTAGCGGGATACAATGAGCAGTTCTTC. This encodes CASGLAGYNEQFF.

This chain links TRBV19 with TRBJ2-2, with D tentatively TRBD2 (6 bases). V lost 0 bases to trimming and J lost 8 bases, with 19 bases between them. Germline CDR1 is LNHDA and CDR2 is SQIVND (reference sequence). The CDR3 covers 17 residues. DNA for the CDR3: TGTGCCAGTAGTATAGATCTGAGGTCGCCGGGGACTGGGGAGCTGTTTTTT. Amino acid sequence: CASSIDLRSPGTGELFF.

CDR3 sequence reads: CASSLVRTGFVVETQYF. The CDR3 DNA sequence: TGTGCCAGCAGCTTAGTCAGGACAGGGTTCGTTGTAGAGACCCAGTACTTC. This chain uses TRBV11-3 with TRBJ2-5; 8 nucleotides align to TRBD1. The CDR3 covers 17 residues. With V trimmed by 1 base and J by 4 bases, 11 bases remained unmatched. The germline gives CDR1 SGHNT, CDR2 YENEEA.

The chain is built from TRBV23-1 and TRBJ1-1, with 8 bases identical to TRBD1. TRBV23-1 falls under the ORF class, with uncertain function. Germline trimming cut 4 bases from V and 1 base from J; bases unmatched to any gene: 5. This CDR3 contains 15 residues. The CDR3 DNA reads as TGCGCCAGCAGTCTTACCGGGACAGGGAACACTGAAGCTTTCTTT. Residues: CASSLTGTGNTEAFF.

This rearrangement joins TRBV20-1 to TRBJ1-1, with unresolved D. In germline, CDR1 is DFQATT, CDR2 SNEGSKA (reference sequence). The CDR3 consists of 11 residues. Trimming shortened V by 2 bases and J by 6 bases, and 7 bases separated the two germline ends. Written as DNA, the CDR3 is TGCAGTGCTAGATGGAGGGCTGAAGCTTTCTTT. It is translated as CSARWRAEAFF.

This clone was picked up a small number of times. The gene calls are TRBV2 and TRBJ2-4; TRBD1 matches at 10 bases. Trimming took 5 bases from V and 5 from J; bases not matched to a gene: 6. Germline CDR1 SNHLY, CDR2 FYNNEI. This CDR3 is built from 15 residues. The DNA of the CDR3 is TGTGCCAGCAGTTGGGACAGGGGAGGTGAAAACATTCAGTACTTC. Translating it yields CASSWDRGGENIQYF. The variable domain in full, completed from reference TRBV2 and TRBJ2-4, reads EPEVTQTPSHQVTQMGQEVILRCVPISNHLYFYWYRQILGQKVEFLVSFYNNEISEKSEIFDDQFSVERPDGSNFTLKIRSTKLEDSAMYFCASSWDRGGENIQYFGAGTRLSVL.

The chain links TRBV2 to TRBJ1-5; D gene uncertain. The germline V gene encodes CDR1 SNHLY and CDR2 FYNNEI. The CDR3 spans 15 residues. V was trimmed by 1 base and J by 1 base, leaving 8 bases between them. CDR3 sequence: CASSEEGGSNQPQHF. The DNA of the CDR3 is TGTGCCAGCAGTGAAGAGGGAGGGAGCAATCAGCCCCAGCATTTT.

This clone was seen once. The sample contains more than one DNA sequence encoding this CDR3. The V call is TRBV3-1 (or the pseudogene TRBV3-2), the J call TRBJ2-7; D is undetermined. The CDR3 has 13 residues. Germline-derived CDR1 and CDR2 are LGHDT and YNNKEL (reference sequence). Trimming removed 3 bases at V and 3 bases at J, with 9 bases between. The CDR3 reads CASSHRNGYEQYF. The CDR3 DNA is TGTGCCAGCAGCCACAGGAACGGCTACGAGCAGTACTTC.

V usage is TRBV11-3 and J usage is TRBJ2-2, with 9 bases matching TRBD1. The length of the CDR3 is 18 residues. The germline V gene encodes CDR1 SGHNT and CDR2 YENEEA. V shed 5 bases, J shed 1 base, and the junction held 11 bases outside the gene matches. The CDR3 region has the DNA TGTGCCAGCAGCGGCAATAGGGGGGGACAGGGGAACACCGGGGAGCTGTTTTTT. It is translated as CASSGNRGGQGNTGELFF.

This clone came up once. J is TRBJ1-2 and V is TRBV5-6; D remains ambiguous. CDR3 length: 13 residues. Trimming pared 3 bases from V and 3 bases from J, leaving 9 bases between. Germline loops: CDR1 SGHDT, CDR2 YYEEEE. This CDR3 is CASSSGGYYGYTF. The CDR3 bases are TGTGCCAGCAGCTCTGGCGGCTACTATGGCTACACCTTC.

The chain couples TRBV12-5 to TRBJ2-5, with 8 bases that match TRBD1. CDR3 size: 14 residues. The germline V gene has CDR1 LGHNT and CDR2 FRNRAP. The J segment lost 1 base and the V segment lost 4 bases, leaving 2 bases of the junction unmatched. The CDR3 sequence: CASGYGQGQETQYF. DNA for the CDR3: TGTGCTAGTGGTTACGGACAGGGCCAAGAGACCCAGTACTTC.

The chain couples TRBV2 to TRBJ2-2; D possibly corresponds to TRBD2 (6 bases). CDR3 length: 15 residues. Germline V gene sequence: CDR1 SNHLY, CDR2 FYNNEI. With 4 bases removed from V and 3 bases from J, the gap between germline ends came to 12 bases. CDR3 residues: CASSVTGADTGELFF. As DNA, the CDR3 is TGTGCCAGCAGTGTAACGGGAGCGGACACCGGGGAGCTGTTTTTT. The full variable domain, completed using reference TRBV2 and TRBJ2-2, is EPEVTQTPSHQVTQMGQEVILRCVPISNHLYFYWYRQILGQKVEFLVSFYNNEISEKSEIFDDQFSVERPDGSNFTLKIRSTKLEDSAMYFCASSVTGADTGELFFGEGSRLTVL.

The chain links TRBV7-9 to TRBJ2-2, with D hard to call. The CDR3 has 15 amino acids. Trimming took 1 base from V and 0 from J, leaving 6 bases between them. The germline V gene encodes CDR1 SEHNR and CDR2 FQNEAQ (reference sequence). CDR3 protein: CASSLGQTNTGELFF. The CDR3 DNA follows: TGTGCCAGCAGCTTAGGTCAGACGAACACCGGGGAGCTGTTTTTT.

The chain carries TRBV4-2 and TRBJ2-2; 7 bases match TRBD1. V gave up 4 bases and J gave up 7 bases; unmatched junction bases: 9. The germline gives CDR1 LGHNA, CDR2 YNFKEQ. This CDR3 spans 15 amino acids. CDR3 region: CASSRDRQGYGELFF. The CDR3 bases are TGTGCCAGCAGCCGGGACCGACAGGGCTACGGGGAGCTGTTTTTT.

The gene calls are TRBV7-9 and TRBJ2-1; D ambiguous. Germline CDR1 and CDR2: SEHNR and FQNEAQ (reference sequence). CDR3 length: 14 amino acids. Trimming took 3 bases from V and 6 from J, leaving 12 bases between them. The CDR3 is CASSLLGSSNEQFF. The CDR3 DNA follows: TGTGCCAGCAGCTTGTTGGGCAGTTCCAATGAGCAGTTCTTC.

The chain carries TRBV5-4 and TRBJ2-3; 10 bases line up with TRBD1. V gave up 6 bases and J gave up 0 bases; unmatched junction bases: 4. In germline, CDR1 is SGHNT, CDR2 YYREEE (reference sequence). There are 15 residues in the CDR3. The CDR3 sequence: CASKDRGLSTDTQYF. CDR3 DNA sequence: TGTGCCAGCAAAGACAGGGGGCTTAGCACAGATACGCAGTATTTT. Using reference TRBV5-4 and TRBJ2-3 for the parts outside the CDR3, the full variable domain is ETGVTQSPTHLIKTRGQQVTLRCSSQSGHNTVSWYQQALGQGPQFIFQYYREEENGRGNFPPRFSGLQFPNYSSELNVNALELDDSALYLCASKDRGLSTDTQYFGPGTRLTVL.

The chain combines TRBV7-6 with TRBJ2-3; no clear D gene. Germline V gene lookup returns CDR1 SGHVS and CDR2 FNYEAQ. CDR3 length equals 16 residues. V was shortened by 1 base and J by 2 bases, with 13 bases between the two germline ends. In nucleotides, the CDR3 is TGTGCCAGCAGCTTAGTAACAGCAAGAAACACAGATACGCAGTATTTT. Its protein is CASSLVTARNTDTQYF.

The chain uses TRBV4-1 and TRBJ2-3; 10 bases are a match to TRBD1. Trimming removed 1 base from V and 2 bases from J; junction bases left unmatched: 9. The CDR3 spans 18 residues. Germline-derived CDR1 and CDR2 are MGHRA and YSYEKL. This chain's CDR3 is CASSQASPGQGYTDTQYF. CDR3 nucleotides: TGCGCCAGCAGCCAAGCTTCCCCGGGACAGGGGTACACAGATACGCAGTATTTT.

The gene calls are TRBV4-1 and TRBJ1-2, with D unresolved. The CDR3 contains 16 residues. The ends were cut back, 4 bases at V and 4 bases at J, with 19 bases in the middle. Germline CDR1 MGHRA, CDR2 YSYEKL. CDR3 residues: CASSPRSGKEVYGYTF. DNA of the CDR3: TGCGCCAGCAGCCCCAGGAGCGGAAAAGAAGTCTATGGCTACACCTTC.

This clone has only one observation. The chain couples TRBV5-5 to TRBJ1-1, with 8 bases lining up with TRBD1. This CDR3 region has 15 residues. V lost 5 bases and J lost 6; bases outside the gene matches: 12. Germline CDR1 and CDR2: SGHKS and YYEKEE (reference sequence). Here the CDR3 DNA reads TGTGCCAGCAGTGATCCGGGACAGGTTCCCTCTGAAGCTTTCTTT. It yields the protein CASSDPGQVPSEAFF.

This rearrangement joins TRBV7-2 to TRBJ2-4; tentatively, D is TRBD1 (5 bases). Germline CDR1 reads SGHTA; CDR2 reads FQGNSA. V lost 5 bases to trimming and J lost 1 base, with 18 bases between them. The CDR3 is 17 residues long. Here the CDR3 reads CASSLTDRISAKNIQYF. CDR3 DNA sequence: TGTGCCAGCAGCCTAACTGACAGAATAAGTGCCAAAAACATTCAGTACTTC.

In its sample, this clone was seen a few times. The CDR3 sequence: CASSPIGGAWETQYF. The DNA for the CDR3 is TGTGCCAGCAGCCCGATAGGGGGCGCTTGGGAGACCCAGTACTTC. The chain recombines TRBV11-2 with TRBJ2-5, with 7 bases matching TRBD1. This CDR3 comprises 15 residues. Trimming took 5 bases from V and 5 from J; bases not matched to a gene: 11. Per germline, CDR1 SGHAT and CDR2 FQNNGV.

This chain uses TRBV19 with TRBJ1-1; weak D call: TRBD1 (6 bases). Germline V gives CDR1 LNHDA, CDR2 SQIVND (reference sequence). This CDR3 region has 14 residues. The V and J ends lost 3 bases and 3 bases respectively, with 11 bases between them. As DNA, the CDR3 is TGTGCCAGTAGTATGGACAGCGCGTACACTGAAGCTTTCTTT. Residues: CASSMDSAYTEAFF.